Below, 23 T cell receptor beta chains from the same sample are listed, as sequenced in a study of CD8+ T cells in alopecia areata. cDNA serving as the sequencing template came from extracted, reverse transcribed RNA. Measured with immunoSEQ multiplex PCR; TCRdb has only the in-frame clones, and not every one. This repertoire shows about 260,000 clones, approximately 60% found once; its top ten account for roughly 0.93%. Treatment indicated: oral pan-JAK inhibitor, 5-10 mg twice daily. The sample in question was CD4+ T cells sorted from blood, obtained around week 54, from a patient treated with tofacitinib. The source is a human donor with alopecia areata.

CDR3 DNA: TGTGCCAGCAGGTCAAAAGGGGGAAGCTCCTACAATGAGCAGTTCTTC. Its translation: CASRSKGGSSYNEQFF. V usage is TRBV9 and J usage is TRBJ2-1, with D possibly TRBD1 on 6 matching bases. The V end lost 5 bases, the J end lost 0 bases, and 15 bases lay between the germline ends. Looked up from germline, CDR1 is SGDLS and CDR2 is YYNGEE. CDR3 length: 16 amino acids.

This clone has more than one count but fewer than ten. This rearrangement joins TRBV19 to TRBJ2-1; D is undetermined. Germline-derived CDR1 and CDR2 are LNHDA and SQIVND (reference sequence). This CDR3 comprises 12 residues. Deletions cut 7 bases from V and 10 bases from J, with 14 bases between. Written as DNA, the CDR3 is TGTGCCAGTATCACCCCCGGGCGGGAGCAGTTCTTC. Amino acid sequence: CASITPGREQFF.

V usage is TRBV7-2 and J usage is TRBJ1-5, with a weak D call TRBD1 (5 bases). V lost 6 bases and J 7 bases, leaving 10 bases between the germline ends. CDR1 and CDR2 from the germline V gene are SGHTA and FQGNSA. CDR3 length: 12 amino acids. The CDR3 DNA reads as TGTGCCAGCAGAGAGGGGAACCAGCCCCAGCATTTT. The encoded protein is CASREGNQPQHF.

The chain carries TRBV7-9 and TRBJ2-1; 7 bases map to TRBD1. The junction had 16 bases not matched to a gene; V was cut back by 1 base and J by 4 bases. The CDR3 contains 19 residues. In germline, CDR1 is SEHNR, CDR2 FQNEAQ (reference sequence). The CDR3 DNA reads TGTGCCAGCAGCTTAGAGGGCCCCCGTACTTCGGGACAGTACAATGAGCAGTTCTTC. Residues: CASSLEGPRTSGQYNEQFF.

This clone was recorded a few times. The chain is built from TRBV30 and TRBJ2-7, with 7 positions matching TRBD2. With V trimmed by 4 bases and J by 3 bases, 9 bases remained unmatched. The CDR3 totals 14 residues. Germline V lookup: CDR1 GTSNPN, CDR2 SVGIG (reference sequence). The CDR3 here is CAWTRRGGGYEQYF. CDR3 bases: TGTGCCTGGACCCGGAGGGGCGGGGGCTACGAGCAGTACTTC.

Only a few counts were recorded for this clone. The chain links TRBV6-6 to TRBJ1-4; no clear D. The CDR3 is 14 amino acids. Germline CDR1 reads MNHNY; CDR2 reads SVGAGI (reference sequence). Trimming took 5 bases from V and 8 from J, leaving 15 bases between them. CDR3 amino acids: CASSEVLGREKLFF. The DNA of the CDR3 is TGTGCCAGCAGTGAGGTCCTCGGGCGGGAAAAACTGTTTTTT.

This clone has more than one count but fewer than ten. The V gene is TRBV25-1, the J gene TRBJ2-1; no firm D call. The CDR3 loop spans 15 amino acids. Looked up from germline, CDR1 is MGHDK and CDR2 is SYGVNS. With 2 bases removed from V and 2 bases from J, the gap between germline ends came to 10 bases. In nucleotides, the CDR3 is TGTGCCAGCAGTGAAGGGCCCCTCGCCTACAATGAGCAGTTCTTC. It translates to CASSEGPLAYNEQFF. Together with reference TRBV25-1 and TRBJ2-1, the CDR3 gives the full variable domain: EADIYQTPRYLVIGTGKKITLECSQTMGHDKMYWYQQDPGMELHLIHYSYGVNSTEKGDLSSESTVSRIRTEHFPLTLESARPSHTSQYLCASSEGPLAYNEQFFGPGTRLTVL.

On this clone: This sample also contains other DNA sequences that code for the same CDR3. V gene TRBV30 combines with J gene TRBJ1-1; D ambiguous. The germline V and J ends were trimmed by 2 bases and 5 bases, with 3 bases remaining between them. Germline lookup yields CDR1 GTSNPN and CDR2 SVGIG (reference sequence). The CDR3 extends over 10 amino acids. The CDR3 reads CAWSRTEAFF. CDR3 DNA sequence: TGTGCCTGGAGTAGGACTGAAGCTTTCTTT.

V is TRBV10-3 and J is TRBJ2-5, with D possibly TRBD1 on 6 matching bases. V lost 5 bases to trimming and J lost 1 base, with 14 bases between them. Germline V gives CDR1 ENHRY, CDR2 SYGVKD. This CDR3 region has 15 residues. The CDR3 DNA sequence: TGTGCCATCAGTTTCACAGGGAAGATCCAAGAGACCCAGTACTTC. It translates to CAISFTGKIQETQYF.

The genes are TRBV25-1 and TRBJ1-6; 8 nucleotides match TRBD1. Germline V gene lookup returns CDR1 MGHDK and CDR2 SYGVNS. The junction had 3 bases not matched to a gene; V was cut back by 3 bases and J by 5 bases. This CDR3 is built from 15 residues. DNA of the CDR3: TGTGCCAGCAGTGAGGCCAGGGGGCATAATTCACCCCTCCACTTT. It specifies CASSEARGHNSPLHF. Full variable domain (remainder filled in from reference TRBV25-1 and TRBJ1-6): EADIYQTPRYLVIGTGKKITLECSQTMGHDKMYWYQQDPGMELHLIHYSYGVNSTEKGDLSSESTVSRIRTEHFPLTLESARPSHTSQYLCASSEARGHNSPLHFGNGTRLTVT.

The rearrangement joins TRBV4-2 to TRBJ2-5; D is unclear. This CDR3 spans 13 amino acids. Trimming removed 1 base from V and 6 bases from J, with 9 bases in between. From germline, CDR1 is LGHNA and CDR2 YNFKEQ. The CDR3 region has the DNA TGTGCCAGCAGCCAAGGTCTCTCAAAGACCCAGTACTTC. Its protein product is CASSQGLSKTQYF.

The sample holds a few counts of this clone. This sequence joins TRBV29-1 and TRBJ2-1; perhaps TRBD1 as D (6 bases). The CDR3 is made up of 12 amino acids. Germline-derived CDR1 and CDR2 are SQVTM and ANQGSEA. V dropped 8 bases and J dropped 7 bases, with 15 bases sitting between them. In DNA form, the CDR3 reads TGCAGCCCTGTGGGGCAGGGGAATGAGCAGTTCTTC. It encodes CSPVGQGNEQFF.

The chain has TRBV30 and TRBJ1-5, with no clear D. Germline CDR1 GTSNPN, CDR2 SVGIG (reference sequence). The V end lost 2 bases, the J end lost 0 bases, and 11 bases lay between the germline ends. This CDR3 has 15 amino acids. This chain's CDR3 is CAWSPLGASNQPQHF. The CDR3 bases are TGTGCCTGGAGTCCTTTAGGAGCTAGCAATCAGCCCCAGCATTTT.

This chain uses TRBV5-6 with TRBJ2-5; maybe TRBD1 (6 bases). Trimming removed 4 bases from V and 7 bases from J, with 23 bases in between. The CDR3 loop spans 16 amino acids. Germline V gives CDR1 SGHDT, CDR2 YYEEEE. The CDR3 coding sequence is TGTGCCAGCAGCACCTCGACAGGATCCTGGATGGGGACCCAGTACTTC. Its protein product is CASSTSTGSWMGTQYF.

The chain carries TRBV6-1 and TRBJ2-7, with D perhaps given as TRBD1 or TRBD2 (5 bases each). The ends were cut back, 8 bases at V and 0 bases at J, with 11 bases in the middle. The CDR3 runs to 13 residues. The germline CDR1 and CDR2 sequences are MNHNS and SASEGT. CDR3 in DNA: TGTGCCAGCGTCGGGGCCCACTCCTACGAGCAGTACTTC. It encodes CASVGAHSYEQYF.

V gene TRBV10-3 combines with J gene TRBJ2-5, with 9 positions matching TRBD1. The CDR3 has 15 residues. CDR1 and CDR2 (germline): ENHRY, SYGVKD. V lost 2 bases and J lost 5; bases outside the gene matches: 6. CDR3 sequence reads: CAISEHRGRGETQYF. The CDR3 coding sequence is TGTGCCATCAGTGAGCACAGGGGGCGTGGGGAGACCCAGTACTTC.

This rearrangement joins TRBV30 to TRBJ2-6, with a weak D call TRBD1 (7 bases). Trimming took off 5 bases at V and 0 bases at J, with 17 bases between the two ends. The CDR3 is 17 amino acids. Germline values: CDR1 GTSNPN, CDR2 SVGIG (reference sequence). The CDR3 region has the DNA TGTGCCTGGCGCTTGGACAGGAGGGGCTCTGGGGCCAACGTCCTGACTTTC. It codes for CAWRLDRRGSGANVLTF.

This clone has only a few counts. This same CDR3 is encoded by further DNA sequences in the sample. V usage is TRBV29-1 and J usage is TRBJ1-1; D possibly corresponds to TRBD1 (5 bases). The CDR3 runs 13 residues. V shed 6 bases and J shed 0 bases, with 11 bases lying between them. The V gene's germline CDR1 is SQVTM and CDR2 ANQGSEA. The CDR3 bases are TGCAGCGTCGGGGGAGGGATGAACACTGAAGCTTTCTTT. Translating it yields CSVGGGMNTEAFF.

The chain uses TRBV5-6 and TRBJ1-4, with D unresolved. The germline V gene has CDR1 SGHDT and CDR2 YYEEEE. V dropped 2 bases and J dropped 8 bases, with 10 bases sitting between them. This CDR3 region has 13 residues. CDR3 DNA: TGTGCCAGCAGCTTTGGTAGGGAAGAAAAACTGTTTTTT. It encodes CASSFGREEKLFF.

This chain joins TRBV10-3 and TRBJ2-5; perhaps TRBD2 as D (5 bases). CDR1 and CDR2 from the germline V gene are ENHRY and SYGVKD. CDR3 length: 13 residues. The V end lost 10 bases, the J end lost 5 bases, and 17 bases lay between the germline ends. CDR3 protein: CATEDLPGETQYF. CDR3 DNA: TGTGCCACGGAGGACCTTCCCGGGGAGACCCAGTACTTC.

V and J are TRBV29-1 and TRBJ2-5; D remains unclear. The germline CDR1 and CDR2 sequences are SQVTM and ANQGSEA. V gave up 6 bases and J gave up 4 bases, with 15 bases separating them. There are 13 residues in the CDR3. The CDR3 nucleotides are TGCAGCGTGGCGGTGTCTTCGAGAGAGACCCAGTACTTC. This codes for CSVAVSSRETQYF.

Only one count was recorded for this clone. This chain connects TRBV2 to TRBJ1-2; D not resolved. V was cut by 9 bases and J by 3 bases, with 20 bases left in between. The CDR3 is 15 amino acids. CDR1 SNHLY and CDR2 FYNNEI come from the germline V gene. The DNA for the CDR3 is TGTGCCAGTCAGAGGGCCGGTGGAGGGTACTATGGCTACACCTTC. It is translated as CASQRAGGGYYGYTF. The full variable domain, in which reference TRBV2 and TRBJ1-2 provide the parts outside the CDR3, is EPEVTQTPSHQVTQMGQEVILRCVPISNHLYFYWYRQILGQKVEFLVSFYNNEISEKSEIFDDQFSVERPDGSNFTLKIRSTKLEDSAMYFCASQRAGGGYYGYTFGSGTRLTVV.

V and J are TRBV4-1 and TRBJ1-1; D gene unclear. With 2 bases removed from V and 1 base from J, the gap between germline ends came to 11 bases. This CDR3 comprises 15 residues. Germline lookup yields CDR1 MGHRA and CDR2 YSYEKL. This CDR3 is CASSQPGRENTEAFF. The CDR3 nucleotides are TGCGCCAGCAGCCAACCGGGGAGAGAGAACACTGAAGCTTTCTTT.